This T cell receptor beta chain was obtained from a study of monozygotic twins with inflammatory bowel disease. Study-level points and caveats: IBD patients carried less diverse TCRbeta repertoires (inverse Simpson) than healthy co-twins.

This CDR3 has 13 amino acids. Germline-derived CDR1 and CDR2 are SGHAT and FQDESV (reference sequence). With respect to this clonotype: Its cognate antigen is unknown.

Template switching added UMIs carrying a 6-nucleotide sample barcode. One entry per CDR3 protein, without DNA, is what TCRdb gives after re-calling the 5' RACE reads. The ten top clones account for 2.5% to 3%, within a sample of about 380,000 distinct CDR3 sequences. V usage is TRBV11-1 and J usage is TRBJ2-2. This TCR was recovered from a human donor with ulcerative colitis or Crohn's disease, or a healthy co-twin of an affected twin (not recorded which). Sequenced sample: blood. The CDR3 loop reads CASSGVSAGELFF.